The rows below give T cell receptor beta chains drawn from one sample of a study of early T cells in non-severe SARS-CoV-2 infection. Each CDR3 protein is one row after TCRdb ran MiXCR on the 5' RACE reads. The sample comprises 30,000 to 40,000 distinct CDR3 sequences, about 3.9% of which are singletons, and about 6% rests with the top ten. Specimen: whole blood. The receptors come from an adult who was a healthcare worker with PCR-confirmed SARS-CoV-2 infection or an uninfected control (not recorded which). Both conserved end residues are part of each CDR3. Fields, in order: J gene, CDR3 length, V gene, CDR3 protein.

J: TRBJ2-3; length: 15; V: TRBV29-1; CDR3: CSVEVWSGVTDTQYF
J: TRBJ2-3; length: 14; V: TRBV20-1; CDR3: CSASYATGLNAQYF
J: TRBJ2-3; length: 15; V: TRBV20-1; CDR3: CSASGAGGYTDTQYF
J: TRBJ2-7; length: 16; V: TRBV5-1; CDR3: CASSLEAGSRAYEQYF
J: TRBJ2-2; length: 15; V: TRBV7-9; CDR3: CASSLGADLTGELFF
J: TRBJ2-7; length: 14; V: TRBV5-1; CDR3: CASGPEGGIHEQYF
J: TRBJ1-1; length: 13; V: TRBV5-1; CDR3: CASSLAPSLEAFF
J: TRBJ2-5; length: 16; V: TRBV3-1; CDR3: CASSQDQGAKQETQYF
J: TRBJ2-5; length: 16; V: TRBV7-8; CDR3: CASSLGRLVVQETQYF
J: TRBJ1-4; length: 15; V: TRBV4-3; CDR3: CASSPRQATNEKLFF
J: TRBJ1-5; length: 13; V: TRBV28; CDR3: CASSRTGYQPQHF
J: TRBJ2-3; length: 18; V: TRBV12-3/TRBV12-4; CDR3: CASSLLFSGGKGTDTQYF
J: TRBJ1-1; length: 16; V: TRBV4-1; CDR3: CASSQVKERLGTEAFF
J: TRBJ2-1; length: 13; V: TRBV5-1; CDR3: CASSLRRVNEQFF
J: TRBJ1-6; length: 14; V: TRBV15; CDR3: CATGRSSYNSPLHF
J: TRBJ1-5; length: 16; V: TRBV7-9; CDR3: CASSSDEWTSNQPQHF
J: TRBJ1-6; length: 14; V: TRBV27; CDR3: CASSSPGVNSPLHF
J: TRBJ1-2; length: 14; V: TRBV6-5; CDR3: CASSAGGSFYGYTF
J: TRBJ2-5; length: 15; V: TRBV7-3; CDR3: CASRRSGRAQETQYF
J: TRBJ1-6; length: 13; V: TRBV7-2; CDR3: CASSPNPNSPLHF
J: TRBJ2-3; length: 16; V: TRBV27; CDR3: CASSPRVLLSTDTQYF
J: TRBJ2-7; length: 13; V: TRBV6-2/TRBV6-3; CDR3: CASKAGSSYEQYF
J: TRBJ2-1; length: 16; V: TRBV18; CDR3: CASSPQGTLSYNEQFF